Listed here are 8 T cell receptor beta chains from one sample, sequenced in a study of beta chain features in type 1 diabetes. Their recognized antigens are unknown. Isolated RNA was reverse transcribed in full, so expressed TCRB transcripts were sequenced. Produced via immunoSEQ multiplex PCR; TCRdb's table is partial and in-frame only. There are 150,000 to 200,000 clones in the sample; 8.5% to 10% occur only once, and 0.7% lies in the top ten. General study points: For Type 1 diabetes patients, all four CD4+ subsets carried TCRB CDR3s that were moderately but significantly shorter.

Sequencing used central memory CD4+ T cells from blood. Source of these receptors: a woman aged 30 to 39 with type 1 diabetes.

The J gene is TRBJ2-2, the V gene TRBV5-1; no definite D call. Germline-derived CDR1 and CDR2 are SGHRS and YFSETQ. The V gene lost 5 bases and the J gene lost 7 bases, with 18 bases spanning the gap. This CDR3 spans 15 amino acids. The CDR3 DNA reads as TGCGCCAGCAGTACTATCCCGACCTTGAGCGGGGAGCTGTTTTTT. Its protein is CASSTIPTLSGELFF.

This chain uses TRBV5-1 with TRBJ2-1; TRBD2 agrees at 13 bases. The ends lost 3 bases at V and 8 bases at J; junction bases unmatched: 11. The CDR3 is 17 amino acids. Germline V gene sequence: CDR1 SGHRS, CDR2 YFSETQ. The CDR3 DNA reads TGCGCCAGCAGCTCGACTCGGGGACTAGCGGGAAGGGATGAGCAGTTCTTC. Translation: CASSSTRGLAGRDEQFF.

This clone was picked up a small number of times. The CDR3: CASSRDRGYGQPQHF. The DNA of the CDR3 is TGCGCCAGCAGTCGGGACAGGGGGTACGGGCAGCCCCAGCATTTT. This sequence joins TRBV23-1 and TRBJ1-5; 11 nucleotides agree with TRBD1. TRBV23-1 counts as an open reading frame of uncertain function. This CDR3 spans 15 amino acids. The J segment lost 7 bases and the V segment lost 4 bases, leaving 6 bases of the junction unmatched.

This clone was detected only a few times. This chain joins TRBV14 and TRBJ2-5; 7 bases match TRBD1. This CDR3 is built from 15 residues. Trimming removed 1 base from V and 3 bases from J; junction bases left unmatched: 5. CDR1 SGHDN and CDR2 FVKESK come from the germline V gene. The CDR3 nucleotides read TGTGCCAGCAGCCAAGGACGCGGACAGGAAGAGACCCAGTACTTC. It translates to CASSQGRGQEETQYF.

The chain joins TRBV18 to TRBJ2-1; a possible D gene is TRBD2 (6 bases). This CDR3 region has 15 residues. V lost 0 bases to trimming and J lost 2 bases, with 8 bases between them. The germline V gene encodes CDR1 KGHSH and CDR2 LQKENI. The CDR3: CASSPPGTPYNEQFF. In DNA, the CDR3 is TGTGCCAGCTCACCACCGGGGACTCCCTACAATGAGCAGTTCTTC.

This chain joins TRBV20-1 and TRBJ1-1, with D perhaps TRBD1 (6 bases). Per the germline V gene, CDR1 is DFQATT and CDR2 is SNEGSKA (reference sequence). The CDR3 spans 11 residues. The CDR3 loop reads CRARQDTEAFF. For the CDR3, the DNA is TGCAGAGCCCGACAGGACACTGAAGCTTTCTTT.

This clone came up a few times. CDR3 nucleotides: TGTGCCAGCAGCCCCCCTGTGGGGGCGAACATTCAGTACTTC. This encodes CASSPPVGANIQYF. V usage is TRBV7-8 and J usage is TRBJ2-4; tentative D call: TRBD1 (6 bases). This CDR3 is 14 amino acids long. Trimming stripped 5 bases from V and 7 bases from J, with 15 bases between. Germline V gene lookup returns CDR1 SGHVS and CDR2 FQNEAQ.

This clone was observed a handful of times. This chain uses TRBV29-1 with TRBJ2-5, with 10 bases aligning to TRBD2. Per the germline V gene, CDR1 is SQVTM and CDR2 is ANQGSEA. This CDR3 is 15 amino acids long. With V trimmed by 3 bases and J by 5 bases, 9 bases remained unmatched. Here the CDR3 DNA reads TGCAGCGTTGATCGGGCTAGCGGGAGCGTGGAGACCCAGTACTTC. Amino acid sequence: CSVDRASGSVETQYF.